The 27 T cell receptor beta chains listed next were all sequenced from one sample in a study of blood T cell repertoires in COVID-19. Here immunoSEQ multiplex PCR was the method, and the copy in TCRdb shows in-frame clones only, minus some. Counted here are around 500,000 clones, around 89% occurring once; the ten biggest clones make up less than 2%. Sequences were obtained from PBMCs or T cells enriched from blood (not recorded which). Source of these receptors: a woman between 40 and 55 years old who had recovered from COVID-19.

The rearrangement joins TRBV6-2 or TRBV6-3 to TRBJ2-3; D is ambiguous. Deletions cut 5 bases from V and 0 bases from J, with 6 bases between. The germline V gene encodes CDR1 MNHEY and CDR2 SVGEGT. The CDR3 contains 13 residues. This CDR3 is CASSGQSTDTQYF. CDR3 DNA sequence: TGTGCCAGCAGTGGCCAAAGCACAGATACGCAGTATTTT.

J is TRBJ2-7 and V is TRBV5-1, with 12 bases aligning to TRBD1. The CDR3 length is 18 residues. Germline CDR1 is SGHRS and CDR2 is YFSETQ. The V segment lost 1 base and the J segment 3 bases; nucleotides outside the gene matches: 11. DNA of the CDR3: TGCGCCAGCAGCTTGTGGGGCGCCGGGACAGGGGGCAGCTACGAGCAGTACTTC. As protein: CASSLWGAGTGGSYEQYF.

This sequence joins TRBV9 and TRBJ2-3; 10 bases map to TRBD2. The germline V gene has CDR1 SGDLS and CDR2 YYNGEE. V lost 0 bases to trimming and J lost 6 bases; unmatched junction nucleotides: 4. The CDR3 has 15 residues. This CDR3 is CASSVEGLASDTQYF. CDR3 coding DNA: TGTGCCAGCAGCGTAGAGGGACTAGCGTCCGATACGCAGTATTTT.

This clone showed up just a few times. The rearrangement uses TRBV2 and TRBJ1-5, with D possibly being TRBD1 (5 bases). Trimming cost V 7 bases and J 0 bases, with 10 bases left between them. The CDR3 extends over 14 amino acids. Germline assignment: CDR1 SNHLY and CDR2 FYNNEI. DNA of the CDR3: TGTGCCAGCACGGGTAGGGGTAGCAATCAGCCCCAGCATTTT. It encodes CASTGRGSNQPQHF. The full variable domain, rest sourced from reference TRBV2 and TRBJ1-5, is EPEVTQTPSHQVTQMGQEVILRCVPISNHLYFYWYRQILGQKVEFLVSFYNNEISEKSEIFDDQFSVERPDGSNFTLKIRSTKLEDSAMYFCASTGRGSNQPQHFGDGTRLSIL.

This clone was seen once. J is TRBJ1-5 and V is TRBV4-1; 9 bases fit TRBD1. Looked up from germline, CDR1 is MGHRA and CDR2 is YSYEKL. The V segment lost 4 bases and the J segment 1 base; nucleotides outside the gene matches: 11. CDR3 length: 18 residues. DNA of the CDR3: TGCGCCAGCAGCCCGACAGGGGGGGTTGGGGTGAGCAATCAGCCCCAGCATTTT. Its protein is CASSPTGGVGVSNQPQHF.

The chain uses TRBV12-5 and TRBJ2-7; the match to TRBD2 covers 8 bases. V was clipped by 1 base and J by 3 bases; unmatched bases: 5. Germline V gene sequence: CDR1 LGHNT, CDR2 FRNRAP. The CDR3 sequence is 15 residues long. The CDR3 coding sequence is TGTGCTAGTGGTTTGGCCGGACTAGCAGACTACGAGCAGTACTTC. Translated: CASGLAGLADYEQYF.

This clone occurred a few times. The chain links TRBV18 to TRBJ1-2; 8 bases match TRBD1. Germline loops: CDR1 KGHSH, CDR2 LQKENI. This CDR3 has 13 residues. The junction had 5 bases not matched to a gene; V was cut back by 5 bases and J by 6 bases. CDR3 nucleotides: TGTGCCAGCTCATCAATGGACAGGGATGGCTACACCTTC. Translating it yields CASSSMDRDGYTF. The entire variable domain, with the rest obtained from reference TRBV18 and TRBJ1-2, is as follows: NAGVMQNPRHLVRRRGQEARLRCSPMKGHSHVYWYRQLPEEGLKFMVYLQKENIIDESGMPKERFSAEFPKEGPSILRIQQVVRGDSAAYFCASSSMDRDGYTFGSGTRLTVV.

This clone was seen just once. This rearrangement joins TRBV4-3 to TRBJ2-1, with 7 bases that match TRBD2. The germline V gene has CDR1 LGHNA and CDR2 YSLEER. The CDR3 extends over 14 amino acids. V shed 1 base, J shed 12 bases, and the junction held 9 bases outside the gene matches. CDR3 nucleotide sequence: TGCGCCAGCAGCCAAGCTGGGAGGGGAGGCGCGCAGTTCTTC. This sequence encodes CASSQAGRGGAQFF.

The gene calls are TRBV18 and TRBJ1-1; no clear D. The V gene's germline CDR1 is KGHSH and CDR2 LQKENI. Trimming shortened V by 5 bases and J by 5 bases, and 15 bases separated the two germline ends. The CDR3 has 14 residues. The DNA for the CDR3 is TGTGCCAGCTCAACACGGAGCCCGGGAACTGAAGCTTTCTTT. This sequence encodes CASSTRSPGTEAFF.

The chain carries TRBV11-3 and TRBJ1-2; no clear D. V lost 4 bases and J 4 bases, leaving 16 bases between the germline ends. This CDR3 is built from 15 residues. CDR1 is SGHNT, CDR2 YENEEA, per germline. The CDR3 region is CASSSLGRNSYGYTF. As DNA, the CDR3 is TGTGCCAGCAGCTCCTTAGGGAGGAACTCCTATGGCTACACCTTC.

The chain joins TRBV2 to TRBJ1-6; the match to TRBD1 covers 10 bases. V lost 5 bases to trimming and J lost 10 bases; unmatched junction nucleotides: 8. In germline, CDR1 is SNHLY, CDR2 FYNNEI. The CDR3 runs 15 residues. The DNA for the CDR3 is TGTGCCAGCAGTCCCGACAGGGGGCGCGGATCACCCCTCCACTTT. This encodes CASSPDRGRGSPLHF.

The chain carries TRBV3-1 (or the pseudogene TRBV3-2) and TRBJ1-5; tentatively, D is TRBD1 (6 bases). V shed 6 bases and J shed 5 bases, with 14 bases lying between them. Germline V lookup: CDR1 LGHDT, CDR2 YNNKEL (reference sequence). The CDR3 spans 14 residues. The CDR3 DNA reads as TGTGCCAGCAGTGACACAGGGTTTTATCAGCCCCAGCATTTT. This encodes CASSDTGFYQPQHF.

The chain joins TRBV27 to TRBJ1-2; 7 bases map to TRBD1. Germline CDR1 MNHEY, CDR2 SMNVEV (reference sequence). J was trimmed by 7 bases and V by 5 bases; bases with no gene match: 10. The CDR3 spans 14 residues. CDR3 bases: TGTGCCAGCAGTACCAGGGGGGCAGGAGTTGGCTACACCTTC. Translated, it gives CASSTRGAGVGYTF.

The genes are TRBV9 and TRBJ2-1; a weak D match, TRBD2 (5 bases). Germline assignment: CDR1 SGDLS and CDR2 YYNGEE. Trimming took 4 bases from V and 5 from J, leaving 13 bases between them. There are 14 residues in the CDR3. The CDR3 sequence: CASSFDSGDNEQFF. The CDR3 region has the DNA TGTGCCAGCAGCTTCGACTCCGGGGACAATGAGCAGTTCTTC.

The gene calls are TRBV19 and TRBJ2-1; 12 bases agree with TRBD2. The length of the CDR3 is 19 residues. J gave up 0 bases and V 4 bases, and 10 bases lay outside the gene matches. Germline V gene data show CDR1 as LNHDA and CDR2 as SQIVND (reference sequence). CDR3 sequence (DNA): TGTGCCAGTAGTAGGGTGACTAGCGGGAGTCTCAGCTCCTACAATGAGCAGTTCTTC. It yields the protein CASSRVTSGSLSSYNEQFF.

The V gene is TRBV14, the J gene TRBJ1-1; D is unclear. Trimming stripped 4 bases from V and 8 bases from J, with 20 bases between. Germline values: CDR1 SGHDN, CDR2 FVKESK. The CDR3 covers 15 residues. CDR3 protein: CASSLLGPTGNEAFF. The CDR3, as DNA: TGTGCCAGCAGCCTCCTAGGGCCCACCGGGAACGAAGCTTTCTTT.

The chain joins TRBV7-2 to TRBJ2-1, with TRBD1 as a possible D gene (6 bases). V was pared by 0 bases and J by 8 bases, with 11 bases between. This CDR3 comprises 14 residues. CDR1 is SGHTA, CDR2 FQGNSA, per germline. The CDR3 reads CASSLAYRDDEQFF. CDR3 nucleotide sequence: TGTGCCAGCAGCTTAGCCTACAGGGACGATGAGCAGTTCTTC.

The gene calls are TRBV19 and TRBJ1-5; tentative D call: TRBD1 (6 bases). The germline V gene encodes CDR1 LNHDA and CDR2 SQIVND (reference sequence). This CDR3 spans 14 amino acids. V was clipped by 4 bases and J by 9 bases, with 16 bases between them. In DNA, the CDR3 is TGTGCCAGTAGTACCGGGAGGGGGGAACTGCCCCAGCATTTT. It specifies CASSTGRGELPQHF.

This chain joins TRBV27 and TRBJ2-7; 8 nucleotides align to TRBD1. J gave up 6 bases and V 5 bases, and 12 bases lay outside the gene matches. This CDR3 contains 15 residues. Germline V gives CDR1 MNHEY, CDR2 SMNVEV (reference sequence). CDR3 DNA sequence: TGTGCCAGCAGTCCCTCTCGACAGGGGAGCGCCGAGCAGTACTTC. Encoded protein: CASSPSRQGSAEQYF.

The CDR3 reads CASSSTGSGNIQYF. CDR3 coding DNA: TGTGCCAGCAGCTCCACAGGGTCCGGAAACATTCAGTACTTC. The chain has TRBV7-2 and TRBJ2-4; weak D call: TRBD1 (6 bases). CDR1 is SGHTA, CDR2 FQGNSA, per germline. V gave up 4 bases and J gave up 6 bases, with 13 bases separating them. This CDR3 has 14 residues.

The chain employs TRBV4-3 and TRBJ2-1, with TRBD1 identical over 8 bases. The CDR3 covers 17 residues. Unmatched junction bases numbered 11, after V lost 0 bases and J lost 7 bases. Germline values: CDR1 LGHNA, CDR2 YSLEER. The DNA for the CDR3 is TGCGCCAGCAGCCAAGATACCTGGACAGGGTTTGGGAATGAGCAGTTCTTC. This translates into CASSQDTWTGFGNEQFF.

The J gene is TRBJ2-3, the V gene TRBV10-3; the match to TRBD2 covers 10 bases. The germline gives CDR1 ENHRY, CDR2 SYGVKD. This CDR3 spans 17 amino acids. V gave up 6 bases and J gave up 6 bases; unmatched junction bases: 15. This CDR3 reads CAIRGRLLAGAVDTQYF. The CDR3 coding sequence is TGTGCCATCAGGGGGAGACTTCTAGCGGGAGCGGTTGATACGCAGTATTTT.

CDR3 protein: CASSLGTGSGNTEAFF. Here the CDR3 DNA reads TGTGCCAGCAGTTTAGGGACAGGGAGCGGGAACACTGAAGCTTTCTTT. The chain employs TRBV27 and TRBJ1-1; TRBD1 matches at 9 bases. CDR1 and CDR2 from the germline V gene are MNHEY and SMNVEV (reference sequence). With 2 bases clipped from V and 1 base from J, the junction kept 5 bases outside the gene matches. This CDR3 region has 16 residues.

The gene calls are TRBV27 and TRBJ1-6; the D is unclear. This CDR3 comprises 14 residues. Germline assignment: CDR1 MNHEY and CDR2 SMNVEV (reference sequence). Trimming took off 6 bases at V and 8 bases at J, with 14 bases between the two ends. CDR3 in DNA: TGTGCCAGCAGGGTTGAGATGAGGTATTCACCCCTCCACTTT. Translated: CASRVEMRYSPLHF.

This clone was observed a few times. The chain joins TRBV13 to TRBJ1-1; 8 positions match TRBD1. CDR3 length: 13 residues. Germline values: CDR1 PRHDT, CDR2 FYEKMQ (reference sequence). Trimming cost V 4 bases and J 4 bases; bases outside gene matches: 2. In DNA form, the CDR3 reads TGTGCCAGCAGCTCCAGGGGGCCCACTGAAGCTTTCTTT. Protein sequence: CASSSRGPTEAFF.

In its sample, this clone was seen a few times. The chain recombines TRBV7-2 with TRBJ1-2; TRBD1 might be the D (6 bases). Germline loops: CDR1 SGHTA, CDR2 FQGNSA. V gave up 3 bases and J gave up 5 bases, with 16 bases separating them. The CDR3 sequence is 15 residues long. CDR3 sequence reads: CASSFTAQGLYGYTF. Written as DNA, the CDR3 is TGTGCCAGCAGCTTCACAGCCCAGGGGCTGTATGGCTACACCTTC.

The V and J genes are TRBV11-2 and TRBJ2-7, with D maybe TRBD2 (5 bases). The CDR3 spans 15 residues. Trimming stripped 4 bases from V and 3 bases from J, with 16 bases between. The germline gives CDR1 SGHAT, CDR2 FQNNGV. The CDR3 protein is CASSWAPDSYYEQYF. The CDR3, as DNA: TGTGCCAGCAGCTGGGCCCCGGACTCATACTACGAGCAGTACTTC.